Here is one T cell receptor (beta chain) with its context. This sample was included in a study of blood T cell repertoires in COVID-19. Profiling relied on immunoSEQ multiplex PCR, and the TCRdb table lists in-frame clones only, not all of them. The data contain about 300,000 clones, 88% of them singletons. CDR3 size: 10 residues. Trimming took off 6 bases at V and 7 bases at J, with 4 bases between the two ends. Material for sequencing was peripheral blood. V gene TRBV12-3 or TRBV12-4 combines with J gene TRBJ2-1; D is unclear. The receptor was derived from a woman aged 25 to 39 with COVID-19, enrolled during active disease. The CDR3 loop reads CASSQNEQFF. In nucleotides, the CDR3 is TGTGCCAGCAGCCAAAATGAGCAGTTCTTC.